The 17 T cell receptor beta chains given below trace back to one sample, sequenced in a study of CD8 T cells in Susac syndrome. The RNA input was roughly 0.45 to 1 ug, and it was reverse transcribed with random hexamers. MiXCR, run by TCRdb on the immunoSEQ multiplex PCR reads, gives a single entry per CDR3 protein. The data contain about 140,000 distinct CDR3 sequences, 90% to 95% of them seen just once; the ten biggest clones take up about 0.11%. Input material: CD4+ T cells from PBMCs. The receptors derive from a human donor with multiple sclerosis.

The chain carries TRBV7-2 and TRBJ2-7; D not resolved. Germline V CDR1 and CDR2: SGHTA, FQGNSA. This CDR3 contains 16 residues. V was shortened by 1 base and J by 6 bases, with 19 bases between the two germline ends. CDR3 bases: TGTGCCAGCAGCTTAGAAAAATTGATTGGCGATTCCGAGCAGTACTTC. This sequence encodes CASSLEKLIGDSEQYF.

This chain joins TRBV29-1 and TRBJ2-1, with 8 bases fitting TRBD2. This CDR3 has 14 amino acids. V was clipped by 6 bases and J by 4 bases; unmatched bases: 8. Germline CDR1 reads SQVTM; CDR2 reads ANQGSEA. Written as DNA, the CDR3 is TGCAGCGTCGGGGGGGTAGCGCGATACAATGAGCAGTTCTTC. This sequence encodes CSVGGVARYNEQFF.

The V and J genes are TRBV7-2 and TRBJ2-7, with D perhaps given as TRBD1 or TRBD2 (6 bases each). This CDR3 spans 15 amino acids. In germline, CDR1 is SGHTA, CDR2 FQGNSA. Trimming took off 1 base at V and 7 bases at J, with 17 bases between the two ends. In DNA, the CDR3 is TGTGCCAGCAGCTTAGATCGTAGGGGGGCTTCTGAGCAGTACTTC. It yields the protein CASSLDRRGASEQYF. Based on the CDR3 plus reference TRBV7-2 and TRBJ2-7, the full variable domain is GAGVSQSPSNKVTEKGKDVELRCDPISGHTALYWYRQSLGQGLEFLIYFQGNSAPDKSGLPSDRFSAERTGGSVSTLTIQRTQQEDSAVYLCASSLDRRGASEQYFGPGTRLTVT.

CDR3 sequence: CSARADLEAFF. The CDR3 DNA follows: TGCAGTGCTAGAGCCGACCTTGAAGCTTTCTTT. This chain connects TRBV20-1 to TRBJ1-1; D not resolved. This CDR3 has 11 residues. Germline V gene data show CDR1 as DFQATT and CDR2 as SNEGSKA (reference sequence). Between the trimmed V and J ends, which lost 1 base and 7 bases, there was a span of 7 bases.

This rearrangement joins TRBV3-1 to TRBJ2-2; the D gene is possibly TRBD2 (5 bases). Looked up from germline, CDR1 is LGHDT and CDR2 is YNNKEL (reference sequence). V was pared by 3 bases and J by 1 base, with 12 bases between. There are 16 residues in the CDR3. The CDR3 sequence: CASSQILGMNTGELFF. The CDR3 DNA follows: TGTGCCAGCAGCCAGATTCTCGGGATGAACACCGGGGAGCTGTTTTTT.

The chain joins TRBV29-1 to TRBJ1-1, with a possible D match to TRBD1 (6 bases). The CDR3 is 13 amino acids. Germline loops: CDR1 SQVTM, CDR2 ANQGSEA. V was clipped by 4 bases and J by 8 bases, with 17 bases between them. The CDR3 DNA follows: TGCAGCGTTGGTCCCACAGGGTTTATCGAAGCTTTCTTT. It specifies CSVGPTGFIEAFF. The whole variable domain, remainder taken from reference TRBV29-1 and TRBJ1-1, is SAVISQKPSRDICQRGTSLTIQCQVDSQVTMMFWYRQQPGQSLTLIATANQGSEATYESGFVIDKFPISRPNLTFSTLTVSNMSPEDSSIYLCSVGPTGFIEAFFGQGTRLTVV.

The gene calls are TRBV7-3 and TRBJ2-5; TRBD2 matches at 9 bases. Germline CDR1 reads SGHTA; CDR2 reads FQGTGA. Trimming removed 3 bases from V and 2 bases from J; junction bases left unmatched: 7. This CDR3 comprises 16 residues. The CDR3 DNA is TGTGCCAGCAGCTTTGGCTCCGGACTAGCGCAAGAGACCCAGTACTTC. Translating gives CASSFGSGLAQETQYF.

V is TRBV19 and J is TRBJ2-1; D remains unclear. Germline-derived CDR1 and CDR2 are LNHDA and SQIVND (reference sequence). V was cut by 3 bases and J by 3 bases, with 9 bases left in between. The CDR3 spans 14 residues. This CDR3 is CASSISTNYNEQFF. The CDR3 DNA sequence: TGTGCCAGTAGTATTTCGACAAACTACAATGAGCAGTTCTTC.

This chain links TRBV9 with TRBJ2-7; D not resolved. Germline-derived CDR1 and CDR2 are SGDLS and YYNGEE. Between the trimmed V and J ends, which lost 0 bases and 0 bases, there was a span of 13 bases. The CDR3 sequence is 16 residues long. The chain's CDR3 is CASSVDPAPASYEQYF. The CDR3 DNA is TGTGCCAGCAGCGTAGACCCGGCCCCGGCCTCCTACGAGCAGTACTTC.

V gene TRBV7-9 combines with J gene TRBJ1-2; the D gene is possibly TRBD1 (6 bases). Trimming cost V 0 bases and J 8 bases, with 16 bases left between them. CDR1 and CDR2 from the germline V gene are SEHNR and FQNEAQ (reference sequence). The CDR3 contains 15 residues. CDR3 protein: CASSLASGALGGYTF. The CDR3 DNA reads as TGTGCCAGCAGCTTAGCTTCAGGGGCTCTCGGGGGCTACACCTTC.

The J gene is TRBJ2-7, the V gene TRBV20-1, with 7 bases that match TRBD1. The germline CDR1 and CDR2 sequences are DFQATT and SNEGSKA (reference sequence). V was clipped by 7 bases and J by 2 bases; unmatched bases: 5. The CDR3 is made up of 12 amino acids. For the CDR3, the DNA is TGCAGTGGAGACAGGGCCCCCTACGAGCAGTACTTC. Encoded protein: CSGDRAPYEQYF.

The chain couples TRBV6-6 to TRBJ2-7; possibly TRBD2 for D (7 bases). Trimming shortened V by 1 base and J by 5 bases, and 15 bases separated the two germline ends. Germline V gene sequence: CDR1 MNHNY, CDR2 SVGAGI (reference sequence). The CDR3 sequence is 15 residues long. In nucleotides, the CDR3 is TGTGCCAGCAGTTACTTAGCCCGGGGGGCCGACGAGCAGTACTTC. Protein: CASSYLARGADEQYF.

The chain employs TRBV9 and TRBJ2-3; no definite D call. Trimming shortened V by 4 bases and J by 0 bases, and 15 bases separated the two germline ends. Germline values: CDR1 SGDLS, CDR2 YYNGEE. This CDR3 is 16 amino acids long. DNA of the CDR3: TGTGCCAGCAGCCGGCTCCAGCGAACTAGCACAGATACGCAGTATTTT. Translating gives CASSRLQRTSTDTQYF.

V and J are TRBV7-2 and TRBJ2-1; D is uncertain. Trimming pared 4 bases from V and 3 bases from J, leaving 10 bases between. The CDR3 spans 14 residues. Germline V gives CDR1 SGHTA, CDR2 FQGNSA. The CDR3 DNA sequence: TGTGCCAGCAGCTCCCATTTAAACTACAATGAGCAGTTCTTC. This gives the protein CASSSHLNYNEQFF. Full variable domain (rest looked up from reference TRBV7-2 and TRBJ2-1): GAGVSQSPSNKVTEKGKDVELRCDPISGHTALYWYRQSLGQGLEFLIYFQGNSAPDKSGLPSDRFSAERTGGSVSTLTIQRTQQEDSAVYLCASSSHLNYNEQFFGPGTRLTVL.

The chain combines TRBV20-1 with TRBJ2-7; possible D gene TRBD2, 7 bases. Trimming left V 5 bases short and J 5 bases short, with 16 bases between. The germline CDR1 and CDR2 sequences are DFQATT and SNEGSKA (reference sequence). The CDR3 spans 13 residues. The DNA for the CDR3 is TGCAGTGCTGAAACAGGCGGGGGCCACGAGCAGTACTTC. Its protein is CSAETGGGHEQYF.

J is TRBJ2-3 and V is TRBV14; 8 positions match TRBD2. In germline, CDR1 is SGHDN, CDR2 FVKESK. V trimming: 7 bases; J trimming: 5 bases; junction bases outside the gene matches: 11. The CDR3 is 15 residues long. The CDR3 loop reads CASTRREGREDTQYF. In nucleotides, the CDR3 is TGTGCCAGCACACGTCGGGAGGGCCGTGAAGATACGCAGTATTTT.

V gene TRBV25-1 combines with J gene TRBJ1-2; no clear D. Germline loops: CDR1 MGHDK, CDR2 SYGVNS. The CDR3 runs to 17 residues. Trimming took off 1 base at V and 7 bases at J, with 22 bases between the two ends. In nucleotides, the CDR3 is TGTGCCAGCAGTGAATCCCGGGCAGGCTCTTCTTCTTCTGGCTACACCTTC. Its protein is CASSESRAGSSSSGYTF.